Below, 13 T cell receptor beta chains from the same sample are listed, as sequenced in a study of blood T cells in healthy people across ages. With a J-beta primer mix and a sample-barcoded 5' primer, a second PCR ran roughly 6 to 12 cycles. TCRdb re-called the 5' RACE reads with MiXCR, one entry per CDR3 protein. The table includes approximately 1.5 million distinct CDR3 sequences, less than 45% detected once. The material sequenced was blood. These receptors were obtained from a woman between 18 and 30 years old in good health.

This chain links TRBV7-9 with TRBJ2-7, with unresolved D. This CDR3 comprises 15 residues. Germline CDR1 and CDR2: SEHNR and FQNEAQ (reference sequence). Between the trimmed V and J ends, which lost 5 bases and 0 bases, there was a span of 14 bases. Here the CDR3 reads CASSPKRFSSYEQYF. The CDR3 bases are TGTGCCAGCAGCCCTAAGCGATTTAGCTCCTACGAGCAGTACTTC.

J is TRBJ2-1 and V is TRBV7-9; 8 bases fit TRBD2. The end of the DNA aligns better with TRBJ2-7, so the J call may be wrong. Germline values: CDR1 SEHNR, CDR2 FQNEAQ (reference sequence). The CDR3 covers 17 residues. The CDR3, as DNA: TGTGCCAGCAGCTTTCAAGAGCGGGGGAGCTCCTACAATGAGCAGTACTTC. Translation gives CASSFQERGSSYNEQYF.

The rearrangement joins TRBV29-1 to TRBJ2-3; tentative D call: TRBD1 (5 bases). The CDR3 length is 12 residues. V lost 4 bases to trimming and J lost 4 bases, with 9 bases between them. Germline values: CDR1 SQVTM, CDR2 ANQGSEA. The CDR3 region has the DNA TGCAGCGTTGTCACAGGTGCAGATACGCAGTATTTT. As protein: CSVVTGADTQYF.

As DNA, the CDR3 is TGCGCCAGCAGCCACTGGGGGAACACTGAAGCTTTCTTT. Protein: CASSHWGNTEAFF. The V call is TRBV4-3, the J call TRBJ1-1; unclear D gene. CDR1 and CDR2 (germline): LGHNA, YSLEER. The CDR3 loop spans 13 amino acids. The V and J ends lost 3 bases and 1 base respectively, with 6 bases between them.

This chain uses TRBV4-2 with TRBJ2-4; the match to TRBD1 covers 7 bases. This CDR3 region has 16 residues. The V and J ends lost 2 bases and 6 bases, in that order; junction bases with no gene match: 10. In germline, CDR1 is LGHNA, CDR2 YNFKEQ. The CDR3 DNA is TGTGCCAGCAGCCAACTACAGGGGCTAGGGGGAAACATTCAGTACTTC. It codes for CASSQLQGLGGNIQYF.

This chain connects TRBV29-1 to TRBJ2-7; D may be TRBD1 (6 bases). The CDR3 contains 11 residues. Germline V CDR1 and CDR2: SQVTM, ANQGSEA. With 7 bases removed from V and 7 bases from J, the gap between germline ends came to 14 bases. This chain's CDR3 is CSGTGLGEQYF. In DNA, the CDR3 is TGCAGCGGCACAGGGTTGGGGGAGCAGTACTTC.

The V gene is TRBV3-1, the J gene TRBJ1-2; no definite D call. This CDR3 is 11 amino acids long. CDR1 and CDR2 (germline): LGHDT, YNNKEL (reference sequence). V was cut by 2 bases and J by 13 bases, with 11 bases left in between. CDR3: CASSQSHLATF. In DNA, the CDR3 is TGTGCCAGCAGCCAAAGTCATTTGGCCACCTTC. Filled out from reference TRBV3-1 and TRBJ1-2, the complete variable domain reads DTAVSQTPKYLVTQMGNDKSIKCEQNLGHDTMYWYKQDSKKFLKIMFSYNNKELIINETVPNRFSPKSPDKAHLNLHINSLELGDSAVYFCASSQSHLATFGSGTRLTVV.

This clonotype was observed a few times. J is TRBJ1-2 and V is TRBV4-1; a weak D match, TRBD1 (5 bases). Germline CDR1 and CDR2: MGHRA and YSYEKL. V shed 3 bases and J shed 3 bases, with 8 bases lying between them. CDR3 length: 13 residues. For the CDR3, the DNA is TGCGCCAGCAGCCAGACAGAATACTATGGCTACACCTTC. Translating gives CASSQTEYYGYTF.

The V gene is TRBV28, the J gene TRBJ1-2; D uncertain. Trimming took off 3 bases at V and 6 bases at J, with 14 bases between the two ends. This CDR3 has 14 amino acids. Germline V lookup: CDR1 MDHEN, CDR2 SYDVKM. CDR3 in amino acids: CASSLPRGHDGYTF. The CDR3 DNA follows: TGTGCCAGCAGTTTGCCACGAGGGCACGATGGCTACACCTTC.

The chain uses TRBV28 and TRBJ2-1; 8 bases align to TRBD2. Per the germline V gene, CDR1 is MDHEN and CDR2 is SYDVKM. Trimming removed 8 bases from V and 0 bases from J; junction bases left unmatched: 9. The CDR3 has 16 amino acids. CDR3 residues: CASPPNLAGSYNEQFF. CDR3 DNA sequence: TGTGCCAGCCCTCCCAATCTAGCGGGCTCCTACAATGAGCAGTTCTTC.

The rearrangement links TRBV28 to TRBJ2-4, with TRBD2 identical over 9 bases. Near its end, the DNA agrees better with TRBJ2-7, so the J call may be wrong. Per germline, CDR1 MDHEN and CDR2 SYDVKM. This CDR3 region has 17 residues. The CDR3 DNA follows: TGTGCCAGCAGTTTATCCCCTCACTTAGCGGGAGTACGCGAGCAGTACTTC. Amino acid sequence: CASSLSPHLAGVREQYF.

Regarding this clonotype: A junction boundary mismatches the germline segment, possibly from a read error. The chain uses TRBV6-2 or TRBV6-3 and TRBJ2-4; D is undetermined. CDR1 and CDR2 (germline): MNHEY, SVGEGT. The CDR3 is made up of 12 amino acids. The CDR3 reads CASSQATNIQYF. Here the CDR3 DNA reads TGTGCCAGCAGTCAGGCCACAAACATTCAGTACTTC.

This clonotype has a handful of counts. The chain carries TRBV7-2 and TRBJ1-2; possibly TRBD1 for D (6 bases). The V gene's germline CDR1 is SGHTA and CDR2 FQGNSA. V lost 4 bases and J 6 bases, leaving 15 bases between the germline ends. CDR3 length: 14 residues. The CDR3 loop is CASSSARDTHGYTF. The CDR3 DNA sequence: TGTGCCAGCAGCTCGGCCCGGGACACACATGGCTACACCTTC.